This T cell receptor beta chain stems from a study of blood T cell repertoires in COVID-19 (dated by TCRdb to 2020 to 2022). The study in broad terms: Samples covering the acute and convalescent phases of COVID-19 were provided by collaborators in the United States, Italy and Spain. The prospective study material was composed of cDNA or gDNA derived from T cells, B-cell-depleted T cells, or PBMCs. Deeply sampled blood TCRbeta repertoires from subjects exposed to, actively infected with, or recovered from COVID-19 were included in the dataset. The repertoires were made available in a free public database intended to serve as a resource for research on the immune response to SARS-CoV-2. Samples came from the ongoing ImmuneRACE study (first 160 participants) plus 1,254 subjects from 6 global collaborators. Sample metadata almost always included a de-identified subject ID, COVID-19 status, age in years and sex. Where available, HLA class I and class II types were taken from metadata supplied by the sample provider and were not determined by assay-based typing.

The full study reports these points: How much clinical and demographic metadata was included differed by source and by participant, and the metadata was provided uncurated.

TCRbeta CDR3 regions were amplified from genomic DNA by means of the immunoSEQ Assay, a bias-controlled multiplex PCR. For the original study's pipeline: The number of nucleated cells in each sample was estimated by amplification of reference gene primers within the assay. To quantify the absolute abundance of each unique TCRbeta CDR3 rearrangement, sequence reads were collapsed and filtered. For each sample, productive Simpson clonality was calculated as the square root of Simpson's diversity index over productive rearrangements. Drawn from immuneACCESS, this table holds only the in-frame rearrangements with V and J called that TCRdb kept. Clones are partly lost; checked studies trace under half to an unresolved V gene and leave the rest unexplained. The V and J calls and the clone size are those of that table, but D and trimming were determined from the DNA. Counted in this sample were 250,000 or so clones; 80% to 85% of them appeared once. Clones ranked in the top ten supply 1.5% of the sample.

A second Seattle source provided samples from volunteer blood donors who had recovered from COVID-19. Each collaborating institution followed its own protocols to collect whole blood in K2EDTA tubes. Collaborator samples were shipped for TCRbeta analysis as frozen whole blood, isolated PBMCs, or DNA extracted from either sample type. Taken from cysteine to phenylalanine, the CDR3 has 12 residues. Solely the CDR3 DNA is kept, with 36 bases framed from the first base. In the germline V gene (reference sequence), CDR1 corresponds to LNHNV and CDR2 to YYDKDF. V loses 1 base of germline sequence and J loses 9 bases, and the interval between the two ends is 9 bases. Concerning this clone itself: It lacks a known antigen. Base qualities were left out, and no much larger clone turns up one base away.

The clonotype originates from a woman in her 40s who had recovered from COVID-19. The chain links TRBV15 with TRBJ1-2; the D gene is unclear. The sample consisted of peripheral blood. The CDR3 region reads CATSRATGSYTF. The bases are TGTGCCACCAGCAGAGCAACGGGGAGCTACACCTTC.